This T cell receptor beta chain was sequenced for a study of tumor-infiltrating lymphocytes in primary liver carcinoma. Whole-study context: Ages ranged from 30 to 69, with HCC or mixed HCC-cholangiocarcinoma.

Comment on this clonotype: One end of the junction varies from germline; a read error may be responsible.

Production of TCR beta cDNA used roughly 480 ng total RNA together with a constant-region primer. Libraries for TCR beta were built through three nested multiplex PCR rounds, which together made up a slightly modified ARM-PCR procedure. The opening two PCR rounds, ten to eleven cycles each, paired TRBV1-TRBV30 forward primers with a C-beta reverse primer. TCRdb used MiXCR to reprocess the multiplex PCR reads, holding one entry per CDR3 protein. Seen here are approximately 300,000 distinct CDR3 sequences, less than 75% observed once, and the top ten hold roughly 9%. Looked up from germline, CDR1 is SGHTA and CDR2 is FQGNSA. The CDR3 runs to 13 residues. Blood RNA came from unsorted whole blood; germline DNA was also extracted. Chronic HBV infection was present, with no prior treatment. Presurgery, 4 to 4.5 milliliters of peripheral blood were collected.

The gene calls are TRBV7-2 and TRBJ2-1; D unresolved. Source material: peripheral blood. The source is a man between 40 and 49 years old with primary liver carcinoma and hepatitis B virus infection. CDR3 in amino acids: CVSSWVRGNEQFF. CDR3 bases: TGTGTCAGCAGCTGGGTACGCGGCAATGAGCAGTTCTTC.